Sequencing of this T cell receptor (beta chain) was carried out in a study of T cells expressing NK-cell markers. With respect to this clonotype: Its antigen is undetermined.

Libraries used 5'RACE template switching adding universal primer site and UMIs. TCRdb re-called the 5' RACE reads and catalogs CDR3 proteins one per entry, DNA excluded. The table lists about 460,000 distinct CDR3 sequences, with over 1.1% in the top ten. Germline CDR1 SGHRS, CDR2 YFSETQ. The CDR3 runs 14 residues. Study outcomes and limitations: Among four donors, these clonotypes also ranked first in the CD3+CD56-NKG2C+ fraction. It is unclear if expanded NKG2C-expressing clones target HCMV antigens.

V gene TRBV5-1 combines with J gene TRBJ2-5; the TCRdb call, TRBD1, lacks DNA for checking. This sequence was found in a woman between 50 and 59 years old in good health. Material: blood T cells: a sorted CD56 or NKG2C T cell subset, CD4+ or CD8+ T cells, or bulk PBMC T cells (not recorded which). CDR3 sequence reads: CASSRLTGKETQYF.